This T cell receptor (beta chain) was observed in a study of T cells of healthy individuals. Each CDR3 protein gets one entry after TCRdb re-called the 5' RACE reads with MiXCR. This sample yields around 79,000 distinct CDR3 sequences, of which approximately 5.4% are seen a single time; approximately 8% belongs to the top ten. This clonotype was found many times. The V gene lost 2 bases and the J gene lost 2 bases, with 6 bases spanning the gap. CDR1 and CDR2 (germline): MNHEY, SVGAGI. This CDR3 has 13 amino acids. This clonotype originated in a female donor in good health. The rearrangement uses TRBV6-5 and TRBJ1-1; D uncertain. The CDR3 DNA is TGTGCCAGCAGTTACGCATCAAACACTGAAGCTTTCTTT. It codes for CASSYASNTEAFF.